This T cell receptor (beta chain) was retrieved from a study of Graves' ophthalmopathy and Graves' hyperthyroidism (dated by TCRdb to 2017 to 2018). Regarding the complete study: Peripheral blood was collected at initial diagnosis, prior to any treatment. The study used TCR beta repertoire signatures to distinguish Graves' ophthalmopathy from Graves' hyperthyroidism and to predict progression to ophthalmopathy. In total, some 130 blood samples were TCR-sequenced: approximately 40 ophthalmopathy, some 75 hyperthyroidism and roughly 17 hyperthyroidism-to-ophthalmopathy patients. A discovery set of 100 or so patients (43 ophthalmopathy, around 57 stable hyperthyroidism) was enrolled to explore V-J signatures distinguishing ophthalmopathy from hyperthyroidism. An independent validation cohort was composed of 18 to 20 hyperthyroidism patients and some 16 patients who later progressed from hyperthyroidism to ophthalmopathy. In six hyperthyroidism patients, T-cell repertoires of thyroid tissue and blood were compared. Following sampling, methimazole starting at 30 mg daily was administered to hyperthyroidism patients, and high-dose intravenous methylprednisolone was administered to ophthalmopathy patients. The 100 or so discovery patients were randomly split 7:3 into training and test sets. The paper as a whole reports these results and caveats: In validation, the model predicted ophthalmopathy progression with about 64% sensitivity and 72.22% specificity; more than ten predicted patients were CT-confirmed with GO in a median of around 6 months. Among expanded thyroid clonotypes with frequency above 0.001, most also showed up in blood, which suggests that blood repertoires may reflect the thyroid immune response. Sample size was not predetermined statistically, and investigators were not blinded to group allocation. The 13-signature model separated ophthalmopathy from stable hyperthyroidism with roughly 90% sensitivity and approximately 83% specificity in cross-validation, and 80%/75% in the test set.

Hyperthyroidism was considered stable if no progression to ophthalmopathy occurred within 18 months of follow-up. Hyperthyroidism patients were newly diagnosed, with disease duration under 2 months, and aged 18 to 65 years. Patients were excluded if they had other autoimmune diseases, uncontrolled infections, pregnancy or lactation. Diagnosis relied on clinical symptoms, serum thyroxine, TRAb, thyroid ultrasound and orbital computed tomography. Ficoll-Paque density gradient centrifugation was used to isolate PBMCs from about 10 ml of fresh peripheral blood. Total RNA was extracted with Trizol reagent and quality-checked on an Agilent 2100 Bioanalyzer. This clonotype occurred many times. Its antigen has not been determined. Per-nucleotide qualities are absent, and no much larger clonotype sits a single base away. For repertoire sequencing, TCR beta CDR3 regions were amplified from RNA transcripts. The first round of RT-PCR was done with HTBI primers and the Qiagen OneStep RT-PCR kit, and was followed by a second round of multiplex PCR, then size selection and purification. Libraries were sequenced paired-end with 100 bp reads on an Illumina HiSeq2000. Concerning the study's data processing: SOAPnuke was used to process the reads, removing any read that contained adapters or uncalled bases, had a mean Phred below 15, or lacked an exact match to the constant primer or identifier. High-quality paired reads were merged with COPE v1.2.5. Each unique nucleotide sequence was defined as a clonotype, and clonotypes were aligned to IMGT TRB V, D and J references with MiTCR v1.1. The analysis was limited to V-J combinations with a frequency above 0.0001, which together covered 98% to 99.2% of repertoires. For each V-J combination, a TCR clonal expansion and chaos score was defined as F50 clonal expansion divided by the chaos observed in the TCRdist matrix. Welch's t-statistics and random forest were used to reduce the features to 13 V-J combinations, which were then used as input to a naive Bayes classifier. The similarity between thyroid and blood repertoires was quantified using the Morisita-Horn index. Starting from the raw public reads, TCRdb applied fastp trimming at Q25, assembled clones with MiXCR and retained in-frame beta chains. When rows share a CDR3 protein, they turn into one entry using the most common DNA and genes. TCRdb, not the original authors, processed these V and J calls. This sample has a few hundred thousand distinct CDR3 sequences in its table, and less than 20% of those were observed once. The ten largest clonotypes hold around 7% of the sample.

Trimming removed 0 bases from V and 1 base from J, leaving 6 bases between the germline ends. In the germline V gene, CDR1 corresponds to MNHEY and CDR2 to SVGAGI. The CDR3, cysteine through phenylalanine, is 14 amino acids long. The only DNA kept is the CDR3, 42 bases in frame from the first base. Rearrangement joined TRBV6-5 to TRBJ1-1, with no confident D gene call. Sequenced sample: peripheral blood. The TCR was taken from a woman aged 18-30 years with stable Graves' hyperthyroidism. Donor details come from another sample of the same person, matched by shared clones. The DNA sequence is as follows: TGTGCCAGCAGTTACTCGAACGAGAACACTGAAGCTTTCTTT. This gives the protein CASSYSNENTEAFF.